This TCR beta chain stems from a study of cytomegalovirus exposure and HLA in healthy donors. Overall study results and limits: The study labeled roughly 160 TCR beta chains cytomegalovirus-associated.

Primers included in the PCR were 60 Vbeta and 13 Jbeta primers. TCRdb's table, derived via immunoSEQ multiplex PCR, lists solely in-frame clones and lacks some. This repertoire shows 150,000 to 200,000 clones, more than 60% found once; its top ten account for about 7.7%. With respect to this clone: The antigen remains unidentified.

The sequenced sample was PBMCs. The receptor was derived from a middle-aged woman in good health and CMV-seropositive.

The CDR3 region has the DNA TGTGCCAGCAGTGCCACTTACCTAGCGGGAGGGAAAGAGACCCAGTACTTC. It encodes CASSATYLAGGKETQYF. The J gene is TRBJ2-5, the V gene TRBV6-1, with 12 bases that match TRBD2. This CDR3 region has 17 residues. Germline V lookup: CDR1 MNHNS, CDR2 SASEGT. Germline trimming cut 4 bases from V and 3 bases from J; bases unmatched to any gene: 9.